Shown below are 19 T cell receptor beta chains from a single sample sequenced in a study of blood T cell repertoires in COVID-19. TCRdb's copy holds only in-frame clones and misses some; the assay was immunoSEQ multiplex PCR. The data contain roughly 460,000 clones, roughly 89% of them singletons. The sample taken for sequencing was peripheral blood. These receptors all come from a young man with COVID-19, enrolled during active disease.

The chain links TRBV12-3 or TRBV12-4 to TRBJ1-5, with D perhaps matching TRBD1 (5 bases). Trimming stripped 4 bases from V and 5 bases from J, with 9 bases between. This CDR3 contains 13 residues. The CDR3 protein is CASSWGGDQPQHF. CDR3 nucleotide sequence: TGTGCCAGCAGTTGGGGAGGGGATCAGCCCCAGCATTTT.

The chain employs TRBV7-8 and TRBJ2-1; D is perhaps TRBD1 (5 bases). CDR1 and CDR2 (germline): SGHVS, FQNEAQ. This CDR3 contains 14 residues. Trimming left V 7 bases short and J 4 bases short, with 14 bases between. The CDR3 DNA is TGTGCCAGCACCCACGAAGGGGCATACAATGAGCAGTTCTTC. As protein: CASTHEGAYNEQFF.

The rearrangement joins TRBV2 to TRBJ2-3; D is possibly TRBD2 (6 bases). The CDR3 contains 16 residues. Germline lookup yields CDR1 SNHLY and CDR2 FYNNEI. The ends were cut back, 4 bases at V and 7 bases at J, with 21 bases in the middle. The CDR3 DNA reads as TGTGCCAGCAGTGGAGGTAGCGGTCTCACAGGTCATACGCAGTATTTT. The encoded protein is CASSGGSGLTGHTQYF.

The CDR3 nucleotides read TGTGCCAGCAGCGTAGGGCTACGGCTTGAGGACATTCAGTACTTC. Translation: CASSVGLRLEDIQYF. This chain joins TRBV9 and TRBJ2-4; D not resolved. The length of the CDR3 is 15 residues. V was trimmed by 0 bases and J by 8 bases, leaving 15 bases between them. Germline loops: CDR1 SGDLS, CDR2 YYNGEE.

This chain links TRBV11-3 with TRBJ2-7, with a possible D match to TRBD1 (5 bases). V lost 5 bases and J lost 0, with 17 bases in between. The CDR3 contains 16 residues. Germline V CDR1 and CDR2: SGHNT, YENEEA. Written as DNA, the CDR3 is TGTGCCAGCAGCACAATCTTGACAGATCTCTCCTACGAGCAGTACTTC. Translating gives CASSTILTDLSYEQYF.

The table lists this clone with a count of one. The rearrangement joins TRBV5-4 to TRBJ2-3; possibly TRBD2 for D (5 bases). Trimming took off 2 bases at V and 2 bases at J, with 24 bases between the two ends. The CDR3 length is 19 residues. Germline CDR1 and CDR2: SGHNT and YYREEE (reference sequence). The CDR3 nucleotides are TGTGCCAGCAGCTTAAGAGGGAGCCACCGGCCAGAATCCACAGATACGCAGTATTTT. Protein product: CASSLRGSHRPESTDTQYF.

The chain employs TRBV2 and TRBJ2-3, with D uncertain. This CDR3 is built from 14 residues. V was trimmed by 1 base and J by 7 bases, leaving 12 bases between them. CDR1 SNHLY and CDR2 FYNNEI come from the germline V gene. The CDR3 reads CASSEEVIANTQYF. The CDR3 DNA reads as TGTGCCAGCAGTGAAGAAGTAATAGCAAATACGCAGTATTTT.

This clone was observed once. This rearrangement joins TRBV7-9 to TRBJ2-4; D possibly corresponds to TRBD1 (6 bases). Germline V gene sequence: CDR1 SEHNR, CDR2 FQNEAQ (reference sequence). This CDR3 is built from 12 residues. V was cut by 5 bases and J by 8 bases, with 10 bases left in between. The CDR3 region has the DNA TGTGCCAGCAGCCGGCCAGGGGACATTCAGTACTTC. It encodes CASSRPGDIQYF.

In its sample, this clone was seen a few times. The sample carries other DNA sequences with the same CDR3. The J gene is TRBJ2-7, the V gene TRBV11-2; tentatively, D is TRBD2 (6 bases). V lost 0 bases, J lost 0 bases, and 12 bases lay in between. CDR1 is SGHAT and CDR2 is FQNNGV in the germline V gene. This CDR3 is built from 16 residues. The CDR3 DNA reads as TGTGCCAGCAGCTTAGATCGGGACTCAGCCTCCTACGAGCAGTACTTC. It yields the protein CASSLDRDSASYEQYF.

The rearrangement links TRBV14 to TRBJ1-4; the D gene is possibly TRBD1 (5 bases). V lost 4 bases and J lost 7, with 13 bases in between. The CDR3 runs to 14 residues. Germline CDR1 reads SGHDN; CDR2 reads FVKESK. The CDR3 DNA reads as TGTGCCAGCAGCCGGGGGGGGTCCGGTGAAAAACTGTTTTTT. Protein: CASSRGGSGEKLFF. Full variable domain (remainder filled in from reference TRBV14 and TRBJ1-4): EAGVTQFPSHSVIEKGQTVTLRCDPISGHDNLYWYRRVMGKEIKFLLHFVKESKQDESGMPNNRFLAERTGGTYSTLKVQPAELEDSGVYFCASSRGGSGEKLFFGSGTQLSVL.

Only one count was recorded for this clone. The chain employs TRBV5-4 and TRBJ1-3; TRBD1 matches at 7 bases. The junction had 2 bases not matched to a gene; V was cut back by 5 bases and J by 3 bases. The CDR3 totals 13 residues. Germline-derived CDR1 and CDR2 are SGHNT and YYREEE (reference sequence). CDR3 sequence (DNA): TGTGCCAGCAGGCCAGGGGGTGGAAACACCATATATTTT. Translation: CASRPGGGNTIYF. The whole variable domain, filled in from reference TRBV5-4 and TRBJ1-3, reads ETGVTQSPTHLIKTRGQQVTLRCSSQSGHNTVSWYQQALGQGPQFIFQYYREEENGRGNFPPRFSGLQFPNYSSELNVNALELDDSALYLCASRPGGGNTIYFGEGSWLTVV.

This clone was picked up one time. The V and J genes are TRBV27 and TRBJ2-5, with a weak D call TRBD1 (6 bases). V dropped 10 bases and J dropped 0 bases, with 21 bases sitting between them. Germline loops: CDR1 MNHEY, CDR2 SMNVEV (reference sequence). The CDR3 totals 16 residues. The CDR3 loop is CATPNPGTNYQETQYF. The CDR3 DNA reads TGTGCCACCCCAAACCCAGGGACAAATTACCAAGAGACCCAGTACTTC.

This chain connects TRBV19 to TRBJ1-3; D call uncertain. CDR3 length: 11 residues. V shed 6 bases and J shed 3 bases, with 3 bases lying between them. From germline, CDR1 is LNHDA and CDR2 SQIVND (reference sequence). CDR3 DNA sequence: TGTGCCAGTAGGTATGGAAACACCATATATTTT. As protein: CASRYGNTIYF.

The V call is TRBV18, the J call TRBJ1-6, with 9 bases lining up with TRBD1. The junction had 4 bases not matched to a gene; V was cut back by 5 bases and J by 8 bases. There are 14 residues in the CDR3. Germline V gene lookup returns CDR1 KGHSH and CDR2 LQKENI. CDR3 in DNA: TGTGCCAGCTCATCGGGACAGGGTTATTCACCCCTCCACTTT. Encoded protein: CASSSGQGYSPLHF.

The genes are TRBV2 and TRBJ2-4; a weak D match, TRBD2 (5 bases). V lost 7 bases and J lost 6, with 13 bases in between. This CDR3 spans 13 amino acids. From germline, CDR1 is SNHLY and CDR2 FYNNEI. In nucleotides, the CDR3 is TGTGCCAGCACGCGCGAACGGGGAAACATTCAGTACTTC. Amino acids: CASTRERGNIQYF.

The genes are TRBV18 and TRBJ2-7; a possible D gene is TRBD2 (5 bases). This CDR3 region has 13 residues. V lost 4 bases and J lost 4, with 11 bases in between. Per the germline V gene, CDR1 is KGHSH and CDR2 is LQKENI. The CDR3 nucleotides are TGTGCCAGCTCACGGGAGCCTAATTACGAGCAGTACTTC. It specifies CASSREPNYEQYF.

The CDR3 DNA follows: TGTGCCAGCAGTTCTCAGGGCTCCAATGAGCAGTTCTTC. This sequence encodes CASSSQGSNEQFF. This sequence joins TRBV2 and TRBJ2-1; the D gene is possibly TRBD1 (5 bases). This CDR3 spans 13 amino acids. Trimming removed 5 bases at V and 6 bases at J, with 11 bases between. CDR1 and CDR2 (germline): SNHLY, FYNNEI.

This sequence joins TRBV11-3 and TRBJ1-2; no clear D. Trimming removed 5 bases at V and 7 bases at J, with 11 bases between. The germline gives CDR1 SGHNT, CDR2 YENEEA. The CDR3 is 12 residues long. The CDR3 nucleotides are TGTGCCAGCAGCCTGAGTAATTCTGGCTACACCTTC. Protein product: CASSLSNSGYTF.

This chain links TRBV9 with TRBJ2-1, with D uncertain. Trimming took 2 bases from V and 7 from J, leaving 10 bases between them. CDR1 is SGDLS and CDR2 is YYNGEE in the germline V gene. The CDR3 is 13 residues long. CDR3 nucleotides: TGTGCCAGCAGCGTTCAGGTCGGTAATGAGCAGTTCTTC. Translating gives CASSVQVGNEQFF.